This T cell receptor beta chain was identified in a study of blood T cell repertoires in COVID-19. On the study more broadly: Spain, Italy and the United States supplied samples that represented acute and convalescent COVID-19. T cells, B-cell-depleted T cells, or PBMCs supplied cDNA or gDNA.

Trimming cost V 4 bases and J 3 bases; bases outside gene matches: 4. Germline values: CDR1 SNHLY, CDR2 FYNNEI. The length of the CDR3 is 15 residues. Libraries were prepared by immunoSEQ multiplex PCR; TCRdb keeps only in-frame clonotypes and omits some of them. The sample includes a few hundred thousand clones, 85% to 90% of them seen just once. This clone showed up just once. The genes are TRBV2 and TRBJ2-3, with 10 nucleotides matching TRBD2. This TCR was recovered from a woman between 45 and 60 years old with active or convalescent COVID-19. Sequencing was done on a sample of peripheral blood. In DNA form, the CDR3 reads TGTGCCAGCAGTGTCCTAGCGGGAGCTACAGATACGCAGTATTTT. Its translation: CASSVLAGATDTQYF.